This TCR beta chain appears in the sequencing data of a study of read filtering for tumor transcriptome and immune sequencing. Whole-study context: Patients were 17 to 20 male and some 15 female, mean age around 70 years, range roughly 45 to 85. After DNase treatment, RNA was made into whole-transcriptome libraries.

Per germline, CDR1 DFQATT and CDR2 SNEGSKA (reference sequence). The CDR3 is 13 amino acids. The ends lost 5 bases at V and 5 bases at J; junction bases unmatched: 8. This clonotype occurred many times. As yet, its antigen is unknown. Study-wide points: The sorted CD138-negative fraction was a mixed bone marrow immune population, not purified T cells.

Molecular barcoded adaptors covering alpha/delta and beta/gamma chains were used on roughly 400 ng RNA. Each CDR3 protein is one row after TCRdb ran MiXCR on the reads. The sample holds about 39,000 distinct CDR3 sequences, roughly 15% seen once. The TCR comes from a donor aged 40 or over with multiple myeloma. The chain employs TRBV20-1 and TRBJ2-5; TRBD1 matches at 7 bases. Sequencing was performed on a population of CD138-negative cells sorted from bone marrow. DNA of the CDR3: TGCAGTGCTCCGACAGGGTTGGGGGAGACCCAGTACTTC. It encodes CSAPTGLGETQYF.